The text below deals with one TCR beta chain. In the original processing: Scientists estimated how many nucleated cells there were by amplifying reference gene primers. Sequencing was performed with immunoSEQ multiplex PCR; in TCRdb, only in-frame clones are kept and a portion is missing. V and J calls and clone size are given by that table; D and trimming were obtained from the DNA. Among approximately 200,000 clones listed, approximately 90% were seen once. This CDR3 spans 14 amino acids. The sample comes from a study of blood T cell repertoires in COVID-19. On the study more broadly: Specimens from acute and convalescent COVID-19 originated in the United States, Italy and Spain. Sources were T cells, B-cell-depleted T cells, or PBMCs; the material itself was cDNA or gDNA.

V is TRBV21-1 and J is TRBJ1-6; the table names TRBD1, a call not compared with the DNA. TRBV21-1 is labeled a pseudogene. The receptor was derived from a woman in her 30s with active or convalescent COVID-19. Specimen: peripheral blood. Written as DNA, the CDR3 is TGTGCCAGCGGACCCGGGACAGAGAATTCACCCCTCCACTTT. It codes for CASGPGTENSPLHF.